This record concerns one TCR beta chain sequence. The antigen remains unidentified. The CDR3 contains 15 residues. In germline, CDR1 is SGHNT, CDR2 YYREEE (reference sequence). Trimming took off 1 base at V and 5 bases at J, with 12 bases between the two ends. Only in-frame clones appear in the TCRdb table, and some are missing; sequencing was by immunoSEQ multiplex PCR. Of over 60,000 clones listed, around 77% are singletons. This entry is derived from a study of T cell repertoires and HLA-DP antigens. This TCR was sampled from a man in his sixties in good health and CMV-seronegative. The specimen sequenced was CD4+ T cells from PBMCs. The chain employs TRBV5-4 and TRBJ1-4; tentatively, D is TRBD1 (5 bases). CDR3 region: CASSLSGGGNEKLFF. CDR3 DNA: TGTGCCAGCAGCTTGAGCGGGGGAGGGAATGAAAAACTGTTTTTT.